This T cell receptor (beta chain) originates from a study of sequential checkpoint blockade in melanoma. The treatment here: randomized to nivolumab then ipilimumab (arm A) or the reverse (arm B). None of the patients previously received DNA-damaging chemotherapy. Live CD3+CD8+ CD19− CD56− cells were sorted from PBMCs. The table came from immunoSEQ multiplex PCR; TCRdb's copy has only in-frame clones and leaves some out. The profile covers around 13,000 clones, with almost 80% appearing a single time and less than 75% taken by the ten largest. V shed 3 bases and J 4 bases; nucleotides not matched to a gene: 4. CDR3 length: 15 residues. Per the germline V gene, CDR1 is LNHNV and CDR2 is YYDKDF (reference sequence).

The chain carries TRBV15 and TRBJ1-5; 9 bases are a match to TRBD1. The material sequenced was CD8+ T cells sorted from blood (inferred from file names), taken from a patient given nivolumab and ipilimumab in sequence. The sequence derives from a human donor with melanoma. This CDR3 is CATSRDRGPNQPQHF. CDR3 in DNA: TGTGCCACCAGCAGGGACAGGGGACCTAATCAGCCCCAGCATTTT.